The rows below give T cell receptor beta chains drawn from one sample of a study of blood T cell repertoires in COVID-19. Assay used: immunoSEQ multiplex PCR; TCRdb lists only in-frame clones, some missing. The sample carries about 90,000 clones, 81% recorded once. Material: peripheral blood. These receptors all stem from a human donor in a cohort sampled during active COVID-19. The CDR3 runs from the conserved cysteine through the conserved F or W. The order of the fields is J gene, D gene, clone size, V gene, CDR3 protein, CDR3 DNA. A D gene is named only where the DNA matches it firmly. The size of a clone is reported for some rows only, either as once, few or many, or as a class for expanded clones.

TRBJ2-1,.,.,TRBV4-3,CASSQDGFSYNEQFF,TGCGCCAGCAGCCAAGACGGTTTCTCCTACAATGAGCAGTTCTTC
TRBJ1-5,TRBD1,.,TRBV6-6,CASSSQGTQPQHF,TGTGCCAGCAGTTCACAGGGGACTCAGCCCCAGCATTTT
TRBJ1-3,.,.,TRBV6-5,CASRRTVSGNTIYF,TGTGCCAGCAGACGAACGGTCTCGGGAAACACCATATATTTT
TRBJ1-6,TRBD1,.,TRBV3-1/TRBV3-2,CASSQGHRGNSPLHF,TGTGCCAGCAGCCAAGGGCACAGGGGCAATTCACCCCTCCACTTT
TRBJ1-1,.,.,TRBV15,CATSSQRVNTEAFF,TGTGCCACCAGCTCCCAGCGGGTGAACACTGAAGCTTTCTTT
TRBJ1-4,.,once,TRBV5-1,CASSWTATNEKLFF,TGCGCCAGCAGCTGGACAGCAACTAATGAAAAACTGTTTTTT
TRBJ1-5,.,.,TRBV5-1,CASSPEGEVNQPQHF,TGCGCCAGCAGCCCGGAAGGGGAAGTCAATCAGCCCCAGCATTTT
TRBJ1-6,.,medium-sized,TRBV27,CASSYGEFAGRNSPLHF,TGTGCCAGCAGTTATGGGGAGTTTGCGGGCAGGAATTCACCCCTCCACTTT
TRBJ2-3,.,.,TRBV18,CASSPRDNAPDTQYF,TGTGCCAGCTCACCTAGGGACAATGCCCCAGATACGCAGTATTTT
TRBJ2-2,.,few,TRBV11-2,CASRSTAGYTGELFF,TGTGCCAGCAGATCCACCGCAGGTTACACCGGGGAGCTGTTTTTT
TRBJ2-2,.,.,TRBV30,CAWNLLGANTGELFF,TGTGCCTGGAATCTATTGGGGGCCAACACCGGGGAGCTGTTTTTT
TRBJ1-5,TRBD1,.,TRBV2,CASSRQGGSNQPQHF,TGTGCCAGCAGTAGACAGGGGGGAAGCAATCAGCCCCAGCATTTT
TRBJ2-6,.,.,TRBV4-1,CASSQGQLRGANVLTF,TGCGCCAGCAGCCAAGGACAGTTGCGTGGGGCCAACGTCCTGACTTTC
TRBJ2-3,TRBD2,few,TRBV6-5,CASSYSSSGFTDTQYF,TGTGCCAGCAGTTACTCCTCTAGCGGTTTCACAGATACGCAGTATTTT
TRBJ1-2,TRBD1,few,TRBV7-3,CASSLTATGLYGYTF,TGTGCCAGCAGCTTAACGGCGACAGGGCTTTATGGCTACACCTTC
TRBJ1-3,TRBD1,.,TRBV29-1,CSVVTGGLWNTIYF,TGCAGCGTCGTGACAGGGGGCCTCTGGAACACCATATATTTT
TRBJ2-7,.,few,TRBV18,CASSLGQSRSEQYF,TGTGCCAGCTCTCTCGGACAGTCGAGATCCGAGCAGTACTTC
TRBJ2-7,TRBD1,.,TRBV27,CASSPQGTAYEQYF,TGTGCCAGCAGTCCCCAAGGGACAGCCTACGAGCAGTACTTC
TRBJ2-7,.,.,TRBV11-1,CASSLRVLNGEQYF,TGTGCCAGCAGCCTCAGGGTCTTAAATGGCGAGCAGTACTTC
TRBJ2-7,.,.,TRBV18,CASSPSVNYEQYF,TGTGCCAGCTCACCTTCGGTGAACTACGAGCAGTACTTC
TRBJ1-3,.,.,TRBV2,CASSVQGGGNTIYF,TGTGCCAGCAGTGTGCAGGGAGGTGGAAACACCATATATTTT
TRBJ2-3,TRBD2,.,TRBV2,CASSVGAGGSTDTQYF,TGTGCCAGCAGTGTGGGAGCGGGGGGGAGCACAGATACGCAGTATTTT
TRBJ1-2,TRBD1,few,TRBV7-9,CASSRDSGNYGYTF,TGTGCCAGCAGCCGGGACAGCGGAAACTATGGCTACACCTTC
TRBJ2-5,.,.,TRBV3-1/TRBV3-2,CASSQGSQVREETQYF,TGTGCCAGCAGCCAAGGCTCACAGGTTCGGGAAGAGACCCAGTACTTC
TRBJ2-7,TRBD1,.,TRBV6-2/TRBV6-3,CASSYVGTGTLYEQYF,TGTGCCAGCAGTTACGTAGGGACAGGGACACTATACGAGCAGTACTTC